This T cell receptor beta chain was identified during a study of CD8+ T cells in alopecia areata. The study's findings and limits: The study also sequences resident alphabeta T cells of normal skin in scalp samples. Especially in alopecia totalis/universalis, lesional scalp showed greater clonality than normal scalp did. Shared TCR sequences were less clear between patients than in mice, possibly partly from HLA diversity.

RNA, once extracted, was reverse transcribed into cDNA for use as the sequencing template. Libraries were prepared by immunoSEQ multiplex PCR; TCRdb keeps only in-frame clonotypes and omits some of them. Of about 100,000 clones detected, over 55% appear once; the ten largest clones hold around a quarter. It was from alopecia areata patients that lesional scalp punch biopsies and peripheral blood were collected. V lost 3 bases and J 7 bases, leaving 10 bases between the germline ends. This CDR3 comprises 12 residues. Germline CDR1 reads MDHEN; CDR2 reads SYDVKM. This clone was seen only a few times. The antigen is unknown.

Material for sequencing was NKG2D-low CD8+ T cells sorted from blood. The chain employs TRBV28 and TRBJ2-7; tentative D call: TRBD2 (7 bases). The sequence came from a human donor with alopecia areata. CDR3 sequence: CASSFGRGEQYF. In nucleotides, the CDR3 is TGTGCCAGCAGTTTTGGGAGGGGGGAGCAGTACTTC.